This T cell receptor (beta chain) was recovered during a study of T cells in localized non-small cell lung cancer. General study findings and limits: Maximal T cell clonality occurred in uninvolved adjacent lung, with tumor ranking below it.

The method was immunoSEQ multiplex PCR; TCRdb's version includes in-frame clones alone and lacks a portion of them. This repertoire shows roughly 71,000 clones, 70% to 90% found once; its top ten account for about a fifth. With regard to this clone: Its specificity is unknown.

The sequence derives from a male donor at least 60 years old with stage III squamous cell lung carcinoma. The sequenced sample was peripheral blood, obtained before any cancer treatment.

The CDR3 coding sequence is TGTGCCAGCAGCTTGGATTCGTCCGCCTATGGCTACACCTTC. This encodes CASSLDSSAYGYTF. This chain uses TRBV5-4 with TRBJ1-2; D gene ambiguous. This CDR3 is 14 amino acids long. Germline CDR1 SGHNT, CDR2 YYREEE (reference sequence). V lost 0 bases and J 4 bases, leaving 10 bases between the germline ends.